A single sample is the source of the 26 T cell receptor beta chains below, sequenced in a study of CD8 T cells in Susac syndrome. Random hexamers primed reverse transcription of roughly 0.5 to 1 ug RNA. One entry per CDR3 protein results from TCRdb running MiXCR on the immunoSEQ multiplex PCR reads. The sample records roughly 200,000 distinct CDR3 sequences, around 94% being singletons. The sample was CD4+ T cells from PBMCs. Source of these receptors: a human donor with Susac syndrome.

J is TRBJ2-3 and V is TRBV20-1; the match to TRBD1 covers 8 bases. The CDR3 length is 15 residues. V lost 1 base and J lost 4; bases outside the gene matches: 7. Germline CDR1 is DFQATT and CDR2 is SNEGSKA (reference sequence). The CDR3 protein is CSARGDRGVADTQYF. DNA of the CDR3: TGCAGTGCTAGAGGTGACAGGGGAGTGGCAGATACGCAGTATTTT.

The chain links TRBV20-1 to TRBJ2-5; possibly TRBD2 for D (6 bases). Between the trimmed V and J ends, which lost 0 bases and 5 bases, there was a span of 19 bases. This CDR3 has 16 residues. The V gene's germline CDR1 is DFQATT and CDR2 SNEGSKA (reference sequence). The CDR3 reads CSARDKERVGLETQYF. The CDR3 DNA sequence: TGCAGTGCTAGAGATAAGGAGCGGGTGGGTTTGGAGACCCAGTACTTC.

This chain joins TRBV7-9 and TRBJ2-3; D not certain. The V end was cut by 0 bases, the J end by 6 bases, with 7 bases between. Looked up from germline, CDR1 is SEHNR and CDR2 is FQNEAQ (reference sequence). The CDR3 loop spans 13 amino acids. The CDR3 region has the DNA TGTGCCAGCAGCTTAGCGGGGAAGGATACGCAGTATTTT. It translates to CASSLAGKDTQYF.

This clonotype was counted once. The chain has TRBV11-3 and TRBJ2-5, with 10 bases matching TRBD2. With 5 bases clipped from V and 4 bases from J, the junction kept 7 bases outside the gene matches. This CDR3 is 15 amino acids long. Germline V gives CDR1 SGHNT, CDR2 YENEEA. The CDR3 coding sequence is TGTGCCAGCAGCCTAGGACTAGCGGAGGTAGAGACCCAGTACTTC. It encodes CASSLGLAEVETQYF.

This chain links TRBV20-1 with TRBJ2-7, with 10 positions matching TRBD2. The ends lost 4 bases at V and 2 bases at J; junction bases unmatched: 8. This CDR3 region has 15 residues. Germline CDR1 and CDR2: DFQATT and SNEGSKA (reference sequence). DNA for the CDR3: TGCAGTGCTACAACCGGGACTAGCGTAACCTACGAGCAGTACTTC. This gives the protein CSATTGTSVTYEQYF.

This rearrangement joins TRBV6-1 to TRBJ2-4; unclear D gene. Germline assignment: CDR1 MNHNS and CDR2 SASEGT. The V end lost 4 bases, the J end lost 11 bases, and 15 bases lay between the germline ends. This CDR3 contains 13 residues. The CDR3 DNA follows: TGTGCCAGCAGTGCTACAGTGAGGTCCCTTCAGTACTTC. Amino acid sequence: CASSATVRSLQYF.

The chain uses TRBV14 and TRBJ2-1; 7 bases agree with TRBD1. Trimming at V came to 2 bases and at J to 12 bases, leaving 7 bases not matched to a gene. CDR3 length: 13 amino acids. Germline lookup yields CDR1 SGHDN and CDR2 FVKESK. The CDR3 DNA follows: TGTGCCAGCAGCCAACTGGCGACAGGGTTGCAGTTCTTC. Amino acid sequence: CASSQLATGLQFF. Based on the CDR3 plus reference TRBV14 and TRBJ2-1, the full variable domain is EAGVTQFPSHSVIEKGQTVTLRCDPISGHDNLYWYRRVMGKEIKFLLHFVKESKQDESGMPNNRFLAERTGGTYSTLKVQPAELEDSGVYFCASSQLATGLQFFGPGTRLTVL.

The chain employs TRBV4-3 and TRBJ2-3, with D unclear. The CDR3 spans 13 residues. V was cut by 4 bases and J by 3 bases, with 8 bases left in between. Germline values: CDR1 LGHNA, CDR2 YSLEER. This CDR3 reads CASSRLVTDTQYF. The CDR3 DNA sequence: TGCGCCAGCAGCCGCCTTGTGACAGATACGCAGTATTTT.

J is TRBJ2-1 and V is TRBV7-9; no firm D call. The CDR3 runs 13 residues. Germline V gives CDR1 SEHNR, CDR2 FQNEAQ (reference sequence). Trimming pared 7 bases from V and 6 bases from J, leaving 13 bases between. In DNA form, the CDR3 reads TGTGCCAGCACCCTCGACGCGGCCAATGAGCAGTTCTTC. Residues: CASTLDAANEQFF.

The chain recombines TRBV30 with TRBJ1-3; D is unclear. Looked up from germline, CDR1 is GTSNPN and CDR2 is SVGIG (reference sequence). V was trimmed by 6 bases and J by 5 bases, leaving 14 bases between them. The CDR3 covers 13 residues. The CDR3 protein is CACTALGRNTIYF. The CDR3 nucleotides read TGTGCCTGTACAGCCCTTGGGAGAAACACCATATATTTT.

The chain links TRBV28 to TRBJ2-7; 9 bases match TRBD2. The CDR3 runs 15 residues. Germline V gene data show CDR1 as MDHEN and CDR2 as SYDVKM. Trimming took 5 bases from V and 7 from J; bases not matched to a gene: 12. Here the CDR3 reads CASSLTSGPSSEQYF. The DNA of the CDR3 is TGTGCCAGCAGTCTTACTAGCGGGCCTTCCTCGGAGCAGTACTTC.

The chain is built from TRBV6-5 and TRBJ1-5; D is ambiguous. Trimming left V 9 bases short and J 0 bases short, with 9 bases between. The germline CDR1 and CDR2 sequences are MNHEY and SVGAGI. The CDR3 is 13 residues long. In nucleotides, the CDR3 is TGTGCCAGTCGCGGCCATAGCAATCAGCCCCAGCATTTT. Translation gives CASRGHSNQPQHF.

This clonotype was seen only once. V usage is TRBV5-1 and J usage is TRBJ1-1; unclear D gene. Per the germline V gene, CDR1 is SGHRS and CDR2 is YFSETQ. The ends were cut back, 5 bases at V and 0 bases at J, with 8 bases in the middle. The CDR3 sequence is 13 residues long. The CDR3 DNA reads TGCGCCAGCAGACTGACCGTGAACACTGAAGCTTTCTTT. This codes for CASRLTVNTEAFF.

V is TRBV19 and J is TRBJ2-1; no firm D call. This CDR3 contains 16 residues. Germline values: CDR1 LNHDA, CDR2 SQIVND (reference sequence). The V and J ends lost 2 bases and 8 bases respectively, with 19 bases between them. The CDR3 protein is CASSITRLPGPHEQFF. CDR3 bases: TGTGCCAGTAGTATAACAAGACTCCCAGGACCCCATGAGCAGTTCTTC.

The chain is built from TRBV9 and TRBJ2-7; 7 bases are a match to TRBD1. CDR1 is SGDLS, CDR2 YYNGEE, per germline. Trimming took 4 bases from V and 3 from J; bases not matched to a gene: 4. The length of the CDR3 is 13 residues. The CDR3 DNA is TGTGCCAGCAGCTCCCGGACAGGCTACGAGCAGTACTTC. It translates to CASSSRTGYEQYF.

This rearrangement joins TRBV7-2 to TRBJ2-6; D call uncertain. Trimming removed 1 base at V and 2 bases at J, with 6 bases between. Germline V CDR1 and CDR2: SGHTA, FQGNSA. CDR3 length: 15 amino acids. The DNA of the CDR3 is TGTGCCAGCAGCTTAGGAGCTGCTGGGGCCAACGTCCTGACTTTC. Protein: CASSLGAAGANVLTF. The full variable domain, its missing parts supplied by reference TRBV7-2 and TRBJ2-6, is GAGVSQSPSNKVTEKGKDVELRCDPISGHTALYWYRQSLGQGLEFLIYFQGNSAPDKSGLPSDRFSAERTGGSVSTLTIQRTQQEDSAVYLCASSLGAAGANVLTFGAGSRLTVL.

The DNA for the CDR3 is TGCGCCAGCAGCCTACTTCGGGGCGGCGAGCAGTACTTC. Translating gives CASSLLRGGEQYF. V gene TRBV5-1 combines with J gene TRBJ2-7; D tentatively fits TRBD1 or TRBD2 (5 bases each). Trimming took 4 bases from V and 6 from J, leaving 14 bases between them. The CDR3 contains 13 residues. The germline gives CDR1 SGHRS, CDR2 YFSETQ.

The chain couples TRBV7-2 to TRBJ2-1; perhaps TRBD2 as D (5 bases). V was pared by 5 bases and J by 7 bases, with 18 bases between. The CDR3 totals 15 residues. CDR1 is SGHTA and CDR2 is FQGNSA in the germline V gene. The chain's CDR3 is CASSPYRGRENEQFF. The CDR3 bases are TGTGCCAGCAGCCCCTATCGCGGAAGGGAGAATGAGCAGTTCTTC.

This chain connects TRBV12-3 or TRBV12-4 to TRBJ2-7; D gene uncertain. Trimming took 2 bases from V and 6 from J, leaving 11 bases between them. This CDR3 spans 13 amino acids. CDR3 sequence (DNA): TGTGCCAGCAGTTTAACCAGCGCCGGCGAGCAGTACTTC. Its protein is CASSLTSAGEQYF.

The rearrangement joins TRBV20-1 to TRBJ2-1; D is possibly TRBD1 (5 bases). Germline CDR1 reads DFQATT; CDR2 reads SNEGSKA (reference sequence). The CDR3 length is 15 residues. V was shortened by 0 bases and J by 8 bases, with 17 bases between the two germline ends. This CDR3 reads CSAREGRRPTDEQFF. The CDR3 coding sequence is TGCAGTGCTAGAGAGGGGCGCAGACCCACGGATGAGCAGTTCTTC.

The sample holds one count of this clonotype. This sequence joins TRBV15 and TRBJ2-3, with D hard to call. With 2 bases removed from V and 7 bases from J, the gap between germline ends came to 16 bases. There are 15 residues in the CDR3. Germline V gives CDR1 LNHNV, CDR2 YYDKDF (reference sequence). In DNA, the CDR3 is TGTGCCACCAGCAGACCTACTACTGCCAGGAATACGCAGTATTTT. This translates into CATSRPTTARNTQYF.

This clonotype is a singleton in its sample. This sequence joins TRBV29-1 and TRBJ2-7, with D maybe TRBD1 (5 bases). Germline V gene lookup returns CDR1 SQVTM and CDR2 ANQGSEA. Trimming cost V 3 bases and J 0 bases, with 12 bases left between them. The CDR3 is 14 residues long. The CDR3 here is CSVELQDTSYEQYF. For the CDR3, the DNA is TGCAGCGTTGAGCTACAGGATACCTCCTACGAGCAGTACTTC.

The V and J genes are TRBV2 and TRBJ2-5; TRBD2 aligns across 8 bases. The CDR3 spans 14 residues. V shed 5 bases and J 4 bases; nucleotides not matched to a gene: 6. Looked up from germline, CDR1 is SNHLY and CDR2 is FYNNEI. The CDR3 region is CASSSGTRTETQYF. Here the CDR3 DNA reads TGTGCCAGCAGTTCTGGGACTAGGACAGAGACCCAGTACTTC.

This clonotype was observed once. V gene TRBV4-2 combines with J gene TRBJ2-5, with 8 bases identical to TRBD2. Unmatched junction bases numbered 7, after V lost 0 bases and J lost 7 bases. Per germline, CDR1 LGHNA and CDR2 YNFKEQ. CDR3 length: 15 residues. The CDR3: CASSQDARGAVTQYF. The DNA of the CDR3 is TGTGCCAGCAGCCAAGATGCGCGGGGGGCCGTGACCCAGTACTTC.

This clonotype was recorded only once. This sequence joins TRBV3-1 and TRBJ2-5; TRBD2 aligns across 13 bases. Germline values: CDR1 LGHDT, CDR2 YNNKEL (reference sequence). The junction had 3 bases not matched to a gene; V was cut back by 4 bases and J by 4 bases. The CDR3 has 15 residues. The CDR3 spells CASSRGLAGVETQYF. Written as DNA, the CDR3 is TGTGCCAGCAGCCGCGGACTAGCGGGAGTAGAGACCCAGTACTTC.

The J gene is TRBJ1-2, the V gene TRBV30; D gene uncertain. Trimming took 0 bases from V and 4 from J, leaving 15 bases between them. This CDR3 contains 15 residues. Germline-derived CDR1 and CDR2 are GTSNPN and SVGIG (reference sequence). The CDR3 DNA sequence: TGTGCCTGGAGTGTAAGGAGAAAGGGCGGCTATGGCTACACCTTC. Amino acid sequence: CAWSVRRKGGYGYTF.